This T cell receptor beta chain derives from a study of T cell repertoires in cytomegalovirus infection. Study-level findings and limits: Frequencies of public TCR beta families were cumulated, and this identified carriers of CMV plus the relevant HLA.

On this clonotype: Its matching antigen is unknown.

In TCRdb, the reads were re-called with MiXCR into one record per CDR3 protein. This table holds some 700,000 distinct CDR3 sequences, approximately 40% found once. This CDR3 has 14 amino acids. Germline V gene data show CDR1 as SNHLY and CDR2 as FYNNEI. The V end was cut by 7 bases, the J end by 8 bases, with 17 bases between. The receptor's source is a human donor in good health (CMV status not recorded). Some clones in this sample may be carry-over from other donors' samples. V usage is TRBV2 and J usage is TRBJ1-4; D is undetermined. Sequencing used PBMCs. Here the CDR3 reads CASKAEGYKEKLFF. CDR3 nucleotides: TGTGCCAGCAAGGCAGAAGGATATAAGGAAAAACTGTTTTTT.